This TCR beta chain was obtained from a study of T cell responses to AZD1222 COVID-19 vaccine. Pooled samples include second doses given at about 4 or 12 weeks. The method was immunoSEQ multiplex PCR; TCRdb's version includes in-frame clones alone and lacks a portion of them. The data show 250,000 to 300,000 clones, about 94% seen once. The V end lost 2 bases, the J end lost 1 base, and 12 bases lay between the germline ends. The germline V gene has CDR1 MDHEN and CDR2 SYDVKM. The CDR3 consists of 15 residues. The chain is built from TRBV28 and TRBJ2-7; D ambiguous. This TCR was sampled from an adult who received the AZD1222 COVID-19 vaccine. Sample: peripheral blood, taken 28 days after the second AZD1222 dose. CDR3 in DNA: TGTGCCAGCAGTTTAAGCCAGACCCTTTCCTACGAGCAGTACTTC. Its translation: CASSLSQTLSYEQYF.